One and the same sample provided the 10 T cell receptor beta chains below, sequenced in a study of blood T cell repertoires in COVID-19. Assay used: immunoSEQ multiplex PCR; TCRdb lists only in-frame clones, some missing. Of hundreds of thousands of clones listed, about 88% are singletons. The sample was peripheral blood. The receptors derive from a human donor in a cohort sampled during active COVID-19.

This chain joins TRBV4-1 and TRBJ1-2, with a weak D call TRBD1 (6 bases). The CDR3 has 15 amino acids. The V end lost 1 base, the J end lost 4 bases, and 13 bases lay between the germline ends. Germline assignment: CDR1 MGHRA and CDR2 YSYEKL. The CDR3 region is CASSQAPGHFYGYTF. The CDR3 DNA is TGCGCCAGCAGCCAAGCCCCGGGACACTTCTATGGCTACACCTTC.

V gene TRBV19 combines with J gene TRBJ2-1, with D possibly matching TRBD1 (5 bases). Germline values: CDR1 LNHDA, CDR2 SQIVND (reference sequence). The ends were cut back, 3 bases at V and 0 bases at J, with 9 bases in the middle. The CDR3 length is 15 residues. CDR3 amino acids: CASSITRVSYNEQFF. CDR3 nucleotide sequence: TGTGCCAGTAGTATCACCAGGGTCTCCTACAATGAGCAGTTCTTC.

The V gene is TRBV9, the J gene TRBJ1-3; no definite D call. The germline V gene has CDR1 SGDLS and CDR2 YYNGEE. Trimming removed 0 bases at V and 0 bases at J, with 16 bases between. The CDR3 is 18 residues long. DNA of the CDR3: TGTGCCAGCAGCGTAGGGAGGGTAGATTCGATCTCTGGAAACACCATATATTTT. Its protein is CASSVGRVDSISGNTIYF.

The rearrangement uses TRBV27 and TRBJ1-2, with 7 bases matching TRBD1. The trim removed 0 bases at V and 5 bases at J, leaving 9 bases unmatched. The CDR3 loop spans 16 amino acids. CDR1 is MNHEY and CDR2 is SMNVEV in the germline V gene (reference sequence). CDR3 amino acids: CASSLSHSGGGYGYTF. CDR3 coding DNA: TGTGCCAGCAGTTTATCCCATTCAGGGGGAGGATATGGCTACACCTTC.

The chain joins TRBV18 to TRBJ1-6; no firm D call. Looked up from germline, CDR1 is KGHSH and CDR2 is LQKENI. Trimming took 0 bases from V and 10 from J, leaving 4 bases between them. CDR3 length: 12 residues. DNA of the CDR3: TGTGCCAGCTCACCACCGGAGTCACCCCTCCACTTT. Amino acid sequence: CASSPPESPLHF.

The V gene is TRBV15, the J gene TRBJ1-6; TRBD1 matches 7 bases. Germline trimming cut 8 bases from V and 2 bases from J; bases unmatched to any gene: 6. The CDR3 runs to 15 residues. Per the germline V gene, CDR1 is LNHNV and CDR2 is YYDKDF (reference sequence). Written as DNA, the CDR3 is TGTGCCACCGAGCCCGGGACAGCCTATAATTCACCCCTCCACTTT. Protein sequence: CATEPGTAYNSPLHF. Looking up the rest from reference TRBV15 and TRBJ1-6 gives the full variable domain: DAMVIQNPRYQVTQFGKPVTLSCSQTLNHNVMYWYQQKSSQAPKLLFHYYDKDFNNEADTPDNFQSRRPNTSFCFLDIRSPGLGDTAMYLCATEPGTAYNSPLHFGNGTRLTVT.

This clone was counted once. For the CDR3, the DNA is TGCAGCGCCGGGACTAGCGGGGGAACAGATACGCAGTATTTT. Translation: CSAGTSGGTDTQYF. The chain combines TRBV29-1 with TRBJ2-3; 14 bases are a match to TRBD2. With 7 bases clipped from V and 3 bases from J, the junction kept 3 bases outside the gene matches. Germline lookup yields CDR1 SQVTM and CDR2 ANQGSEA. The CDR3 covers 14 residues.

The chain couples TRBV6-5 to TRBJ2-2; maybe TRBD1 (6 bases). Germline V CDR1 and CDR2: MNHEY, SVGAGI. V gave up 0 bases and J gave up 5 bases, with 10 bases separating them. CDR3 size: 15 residues. The CDR3 DNA is TGTGCCAGCAGTTACTCACAGGGCGATACCGGGGAGCTGTTTTTT. Its protein is CASSYSQGDTGELFF.

The J gene is TRBJ2-4, the V gene TRBV28; a possible D gene is TRBD2 (5 bases). The CDR3 is 15 residues long. Trimming took off 5 bases at V and 0 bases at J, with 11 bases between the two ends. Germline loops: CDR1 MDHEN, CDR2 SYDVKM. The CDR3 region is CASSPTLVAKNIQYF. CDR3 bases: TGTGCCAGCAGTCCAACACTAGTAGCCAAAAACATTCAGTACTTC. Full variable domain (outside the CDR3, taken from reference TRBV28 and TRBJ2-4): DVKVTQSSRYLVKRTGEKVFLECVQDMDHENMFWYRQDPGLGLRLIYFSYDVKMKEKGDIPEGYSVSREKKERFSLILESASTNQTSMYLCASSPTLVAKNIQYFGAGTRLSVL.

This chain links TRBV4-1 with TRBJ1-6; the D is unclear. CDR1 and CDR2 (germline): MGHRA, YSYEKL. The V end was cut by 0 bases, the J end by 8 bases, with 11 bases between. The CDR3 is 15 amino acids. The CDR3 coding sequence is TGCGCCAGCAGCCAAGATCGGGGTTCTGATTCACCCCTCCACTTT. It encodes CASSQDRGSDSPLHF.